This T cell receptor (beta chain) is drawn from a study of Tregs in tolerant kidney transplant recipients. The nonmyeloablative bone marrow transplants came from related graft donors, with transient mixed chimerism. Study findings and constraints: For some patients, primers changed over time, blocking nucleotide-level comparison. The most relevant donor-specific Treg TCRbeta repertoire apparently came from expansion with activated donor B cells.

In regard to this clone: The antigen remains unidentified.

Assay used: immunoSEQ multiplex PCR; TCRdb lists only in-frame clones, some missing. The sample lists more than 90,000 clones; 93% were seen once. There are 15 residues in the CDR3. Trimming shortened V by 2 bases and J by 0 bases, and 8 bases separated the two germline ends. Germline CDR1 is MNHNY and CDR2 is SVGAGI (reference sequence). Material: CD4+ T cells from blood (PBMCs), obtained 12 months after the transplant. The gene calls are TRBV6-6 and TRBJ2-4, with a tentative D call TRBD1 (6 bases). The TCR was taken from a human patient who received a combined kidney and bone marrow transplant. Some T cells may be provided by the graft donor. Here the CDR3 reads CASSYGQIAKNIQYF. The DNA for the CDR3 is TGTGCCAGCAGTTACGGACAGATAGCCAAAAACATTCAGTACTTC.